A selection of T cell receptor beta chains follows, all from one sample in a study of T cell repertoires in cytomegalovirus infection. In TCRdb, the reads were re-called with MiXCR into one record per CDR3 protein. The sample has 250,000 to 300,000 distinct CDR3 sequences; around 20% are singletons. No antigen has been assigned to these receptors. This sample comprised cultured PBMCs, obtained from culture after CMV antigen stimulation. The receptors originated from a human donor in good health (CMV status not recorded). Some clones in this sample may be carry-over from other donors' samples. The CDR3 runs from the conserved cysteine through the conserved F or W. The order of the fields is CDR3 protein, CDR3 DNA, V gene, D gene, J gene, clone size. The D gene is left open where the match is weak. A row's size may be missing; if present it is once, few, many or a size class.

CDR3 protein: CASSINSGGYGYTF
CDR3 DNA: TGTGCCAGTAGTATTAATTCAGGGGGTTATGGCTACACCTTC
V gene: TRBV19
D gene: TRBD1
J gene: TRBJ1-2
clone size: few

CDR3 protein: CATRTSGDSTDTQYF
CDR3 DNA: TGTGCCACTAGGACTAGCGGGGACAGCACAGATACGCAGTATTTT
V gene: TRBV15
D gene: TRBD2
J gene: TRBJ2-3
clone size: few

CDR3 protein: CASSIGTHRTSGRAGNEQFF
CDR3 DNA: TGTGCCAGTAGTATCGGTACGCACAGGACTAGCGGGAGGGCCGGCAATGAGCAGTTCTTC
V gene: TRBV19
D gene: TRBD2
J gene: TRBJ2-1
clone size: few

CDR3 protein: CAWSVLGIGTQYF
CDR3 DNA: TGTGCCTGGAGTGTACTAGGCATCGGGACCCAGTACTTC
V gene: TRBV30
D gene: -
J gene: TRBJ2-5
clone size: few

CDR3 protein: CATSDPGLAGADTQYF
CDR3 DNA: TGTGCCACCAGTGACCCGGGACTAGCGGGAGCAGATACGCAGTATTTT
V gene: TRBV24-1
D gene: TRBD2
J gene: TRBJ2-3
clone size: few

CDR3 protein: CASNPSHPGLASADTQYF
CDR3 DNA: TGTGCCAGCAATCCTTCCCACCCGGGACTAGCGTCGGCAGATACGCAGTATTTT
V gene: TRBV12-3/TRBV12-4
D gene: TRBD2
J gene: TRBJ2-3
clone size: -

CDR3 protein: CASRHRPWDAGSYEQYF
CDR3 DNA: TGTGCCAGCAGACACCGCCCTTGGGACGCCGGCTCCTACGAGCAGTACTTC
V gene: TRBV27
D gene: -
J gene: TRBJ2-7
clone size: few

CDR3 protein: CASSLAGLAGDIFF
CDR3 DNA: TGTGCCAGCAGCTTAGCGGGACTAGCGGGAGATATTTTCTTC
V gene: TRBV7-2
D gene: TRBD2
J gene: TRBJ2-1
clone size: few

CDR3 protein: CSASGDGLLNEQFF
CDR3 DNA: TGCAGTGCCTCCGGGGACGGACTTCTGAATGAGCAGTTCTTC
V gene: TRBV20-1
D gene: -
J gene: TRBJ2-1
clone size: -

CDR3 protein: CASSEGGAANTGELFF
CDR3 DNA: TGTGCCAGCAGTGAAGGCGGAGCGGCGAACACCGGGGAGCTGTTTTTT
V gene: TRBV2
D gene: -
J gene: TRBJ2-2
clone size: -

CDR3 protein: CASSPGQSYGYTF
CDR3 DNA: TGTGCCAGCAGCCCGGGACAGTCCTATGGCTACACCTTC
V gene: TRBV7-2
D gene: TRBD1
J gene: TRBJ1-2
clone size: many